This T cell receptor beta chain derives from a study of cytomegalovirus exposure and HLA in healthy donors. On this clone itself: Its antigen is not identified.

Germline V gene data show CDR1 as MGHDK and CDR2 as SYGVNS. The CDR3 loop spans 16 amino acids. Trimming took 4 bases from V and 11 from J; bases not matched to a gene: 15. Study-wide results and caveats: In a later analysis, HLA-C alleles had the fewest associated TCRs, DRB1 alleles the most. Reportedly, fewer N-insertions than the approximately 700-donor mean appeared in an Asian-associated ancestry cluster in a later analysis. Researchers reportedly found TCR beta sequences accurately predicted most subjects' HLA-A and HLA-B alleles. A later analysis found that most CMV-associated TCR beta chains appeared HLA-restricted.

Primers for the PCR totalled 60 Vbeta and 13 Jbeta. Clones were sequenced by immunoSEQ multiplex PCR, and TCRdb holds only the in-frame ones, with some missing. The table shows about 110,000 clones, with roughly 70% occurring only once. The specimen sequenced was PBMCs. This receptor was obtained from a man aged 25-40 years in good health and CMV-seropositive. This chain joins TRBV25-1 and TRBJ2-1; 9 bases are shared with TRBD2. The CDR3 loop is CASSALTSGPFLQQFF. CDR3 bases: TGTGCCAGCAGTGCGTTAACTAGCGGGCCTTTCCTCCAGCAGTTCTTC.